A single sample is the source of the 30 T cell receptor beta chains below, sequenced in a study of CD8 T cells in ankylosing spondylitis. TCRdb reanalysed the 5' RACE reads using MiXCR and keeps one entry per CDR3 protein. The sample lists about 240,000 distinct CDR3 sequences; roughly 8.6% were seen once. Input material: blood, either unsorted or a sorted T cell fraction (not recorded which). The source of these receptors is a male donor with ankylosing spondylitis or in good health (not recorded which).

This clonotype was counted only a few times. The chain links TRBV20-1 to TRBJ2-1; no reliable D call. The germline V gene encodes CDR1 DFQATT and CDR2 SNEGSKA (reference sequence). CDR3 length: 10 amino acids. Trimming pared 5 bases from V and 10 bases from J, leaving 9 bases between. CDR3 nucleotides: TGCAGTGCTGGACCCAGGGAGCAGTTCTTC. Translation: CSAGPREQFF.

This sequence joins TRBV5-1 and TRBJ2-3; tentatively, D is TRBD2 (6 bases). The CDR3 is made up of 18 amino acids. The V and J ends lost 3 bases and 0 bases respectively, with 20 bases between them. Germline V gene lookup returns CDR1 SGHRS and CDR2 YFSETQ. The CDR3 DNA follows: TGCGCCAGCAGCTCCGTTGGAGGGAGGAAATATAGCACAGATACGCAGTATTTT. Translating gives CASSSVGGRKYSTDTQYF.

This clonotype was detected ten times or more. The rearrangement joins TRBV19 to TRBJ1-1; 7 bases are a match to TRBD1. This CDR3 contains 14 residues. The V gene's germline CDR1 is LNHDA and CDR2 SQIVND (reference sequence). The junction had 5 bases not matched to a gene; V was cut back by 3 bases and J by 4 bases. CDR3 residues: CASSIQGEITEAFF. The CDR3 nucleotides are TGTGCCAGTAGTATTCAGGGGGAGATCACTGAAGCTTTCTTT.

The chain is built from TRBV18 and TRBJ2-6, with D possibly matching TRBD2 (5 bases). The CDR3 consists of 16 residues. The germline V gene encodes CDR1 KGHSH and CDR2 LQKENI. Deletions cut 4 bases from V and 2 bases from J, with 12 bases between. In DNA form, the CDR3 reads TGTGCCAGCTCACAAAAACGGGGTGCTGGGGCCAACGTCCTGACTTTC. This translates into CASSQKRGAGANVLTF.

The gene calls are TRBV7-9 and TRBJ1-1; 9 nucleotides align to TRBD1. Per the germline V gene, CDR1 is SEHNR and CDR2 is FQNEAQ (reference sequence). J was trimmed by 1 base and V by 5 bases; bases with no gene match: 5. The CDR3 is made up of 15 amino acids. The DNA for the CDR3 is TGTGCCAGCAGCCGCCGGGACAGGGAGAACACTGAAGCTTTCTTT. It specifies CASSRRDRENTEAFF.

The J gene is TRBJ2-1, the V gene TRBV11-1; 12 bases map to TRBD2. This CDR3 comprises 18 residues. V lost 4 bases, J lost 3 bases, and 10 bases stayed unmatched. Germline CDR1 and CDR2: SGHAT and FQDESV (reference sequence). The DNA for the CDR3 is TGTGCCAGCAGCTCCCACCGACTAGCGGGAGCCATCTACAATGAGCAGTTCTTC. Its protein is CASSSHRLAGAIYNEQFF.

In this sample, this clonotype turned up many times. This sequence joins TRBV6-1 and TRBJ2-5; D not certain. Germline V gene lookup returns CDR1 MNHNS and CDR2 SASEGT. This CDR3 region has 10 residues. Trimming removed 5 bases at V and 5 bases at J, with 3 bases between. The CDR3 coding sequence is TGTGCCAGCAGTTTGGAGACCCAGTACTTC. Translation gives CASSLETQYF.

This clonotype was detected ten times or more. The chain has TRBV30 and TRBJ2-2; 10 bases are shared with TRBD1. CDR1 and CDR2 (germline): GTSNPN, SVGIG (reference sequence). V trimming: 1 base; J trimming: 5 bases; junction bases outside the gene matches: 4. This CDR3 has 15 amino acids. In DNA form, the CDR3 reads TGTGCCTGGAGTGCTGGGACAGGGGTAACCGGGGAGCTGTTTTTT. Residues: CAWSAGTGVTGELFF.

In its sample, this clonotype was seen many times. This chain uses TRBV6-2 or TRBV6-3 with TRBJ2-1; D call uncertain. This CDR3 spans 14 amino acids. The ends were cut back, 6 bases at V and 6 bases at J, with 15 bases in the middle. The germline V gene has CDR1 MNHEY and CDR2 SVGEGT. The CDR3 here is CASSWRQSGNEQFF. CDR3 DNA sequence: TGTGCCAGCAGCTGGCGACAAAGTGGCAATGAGCAGTTCTTC.

This clonotype was counted only a few times. This chain joins TRBV20-1 and TRBJ2-3, with 7 positions matching TRBD2. Trimming cost V 3 bases and J 2 bases; bases outside gene matches: 8. Germline-derived CDR1 and CDR2 are DFQATT and SNEGSKA (reference sequence). The CDR3 totals 15 residues. The DNA of the CDR3 is TGCAGTGCTAGGGAGATAACTAGCGTCACAGATACGCAGTATTTT. Its protein product is CSAREITSVTDTQYF.

In its sample, this clonotype was seen many times. This chain joins TRBV28 and TRBJ1-4; D is perhaps TRBD1 (5 bases). The CDR3 has 13 residues. The V end lost 8 bases, the J end lost 8 bases, and 15 bases lay between the germline ends. The germline CDR1 and CDR2 sequences are MDHEN and SYDVKM. The CDR3 loop is CASLDSRGEKLFF. DNA of the CDR3: TGTGCCAGCCTTGACTCTAGGGGAGAAAAACTGTTTTTT.

This clonotype showed up many times. V is TRBV5-1 and J is TRBJ2-1; possibly TRBD2 for D (5 bases). Looked up from germline, CDR1 is SGHRS and CDR2 is YFSETQ. The CDR3 is 19 amino acids. Trimming shortened V by 0 bases and J by 0 bases, and 19 bases separated the two germline ends. As DNA, the CDR3 is TGCGCCAGCAGCTTGGACCCACTGGACTTGTTGAGCTCCTACAATGAGCAGTTCTTC. It specifies CASSLDPLDLLSSYNEQFF.

Ten or more counts support this clonotype. V usage is TRBV20-1 and J usage is TRBJ1-3; D not certain. The CDR3 contains 14 residues. Germline V gene lookup returns CDR1 DFQATT and CDR2 SNEGSKA (reference sequence). Trimming shortened V by 2 bases and J by 0 bases, and 8 bases separated the two germline ends. For the CDR3, the DNA is TGCAGTGCTAGACGAGACCTCTCTGGAAACACCATATATTTT. It codes for CSARRDLSGNTIYF.

Many counts were recorded for this clonotype. V and J are TRBV11-2 and TRBJ2-2, with 13 bases fitting TRBD2. V trimming: 4 bases; J trimming: 4 bases; junction bases outside the gene matches: 12. The CDR3 has 19 amino acids. Looked up from germline, CDR1 is SGHAT and CDR2 is FQNNGV. The CDR3 region is CASSSRAKLAGGLTGELFF. The CDR3 DNA is TGTGCCAGCAGCTCCCGCGCCAAACTAGCGGGGGGGCTCACCGGGGAGCTGTTTTTT.

This clonotype has only a few counts. The CDR3 bases are TGCGCCAGCAGCCCCACCGGGTCCTCCGGACAGTTCTTC. It codes for CASSPTGSSGQFF. The chain is built from TRBV5-1 and TRBJ2-1, with no clear D. Germline CDR1 and CDR2: SGHRS and YFSETQ. V was pared by 4 bases and J by 13 bases, with 18 bases between. This CDR3 spans 13 amino acids. Full variable domain (missing parts from reference TRBV5-1 and TRBJ2-1): KAGVTQTPRYLIKTRGQQVTLSCSPISGHRSVSWYQQTPGQGLQFLFEYFSETQRNKGNFPGRFSGRQFSNSRSEMNVSTLELGDSALYLCASSPTGSSGQFFGPGTRLTVL.

On this clonotype itself: This sequence may be a read error, since a much larger clone differs from it by one base. The chain joins TRBV5-1 to TRBJ2-2; possible D gene TRBD2, 6 bases. Per germline, CDR1 SGHRS and CDR2 YFSETQ. This CDR3 spans 15 amino acids. V gave up 0 bases and J gave up 5 bases, with 11 bases separating them. The DNA of the CDR3 is TGCGCCAGCAGCTTGGCGGGGGATATGACCGGGGAGCTGTTTTTT. It encodes CASSLAGDMTGELFF.

The rearrangement links TRBV5-1 to TRBJ2-1; 11 positions match TRBD1. V gave up 4 bases and J gave up 5 bases; unmatched junction bases: 2. CDR3 length equals 14 residues. The germline gives CDR1 SGHRS, CDR2 YFSETQ. In nucleotides, the CDR3 is TGCGCCAGCAGCCCGGGACAGGGGGACAATGAGCAGTTCTTC. This sequence encodes CASSPGQGDNEQFF.

This clonotype was observed many times. This chain connects TRBV20-1 to TRBJ2-1; 12 bases are a match to TRBD2. With V trimmed by 5 bases and J by 8 bases, 7 bases remained unmatched. The CDR3 runs 14 residues. Germline lookup yields CDR1 DFQATT and CDR2 SNEGSKA (reference sequence). In nucleotides, the CDR3 is TGCAGTGCTTCACGGACTAGCGGGACCTATGAGCAGTTCTTC. Protein: CSASRTSGTYEQFF.

The rearrangement joins TRBV6-2 or TRBV6-3 to TRBJ1-5, with a tentative D call TRBD1 (5 bases). The germline gives CDR1 MNHEY, CDR2 SVGEGT. The CDR3 sequence is 13 residues long. Trimming shortened V by 4 bases and J by 5 bases, and 9 bases separated the two germline ends. CDR3 coding DNA: TGTGCCAGCAGTTCCCCGGGGGATCAGCCCCAGCATTTT. Its translation is CASSSPGDQPQHF.

This chain links TRBV18 with TRBJ1-1, with D perhaps matching TRBD1 (6 bases). Trimming left V 0 bases short and J 0 bases short, with 11 bases between. Germline CDR1 reads KGHSH; CDR2 reads LQKENI. This CDR3 has 16 residues. CDR3 in DNA: TGTGCCAGCTCACCACCTCGGGGGCTTGTGAACACTGAAGCTTTCTTT. Translation: CASSPPRGLVNTEAFF.

This sequence joins TRBV4-3 and TRBJ2-3; 8 bases map to TRBD1. V gave up 4 bases and J gave up 1 base; unmatched junction bases: 7. This CDR3 has 16 amino acids. From germline, CDR1 is LGHNA and CDR2 YSLEER. The CDR3 DNA reads TGCGCCAGCAGCCCCAGAGACAGGGGCGGCACAGATACGCAGTATTTT. Its translation is CASSPRDRGGTDTQYF.

This clonotype was picked up many times. V usage is TRBV11-1 and J usage is TRBJ2-1, with D possibly matching TRBD2 (6 bases). Germline V CDR1 and CDR2: SGHAT, FQDESV (reference sequence). V shed 1 base and J shed 7 bases, with 11 bases lying between them. CDR3 length: 14 residues. The CDR3: CASSLVDGRNEQFF. The CDR3 DNA reads TGTGCCAGCAGCTTAGTGGACGGGAGAAATGAGCAGTTCTTC.

This clonotype was recorded at least ten times. This sequence joins TRBV5-1 and TRBJ2-5, with TRBD1 as a possible D gene (5 bases). The length of the CDR3 is 14 residues. Trimming pared 2 bases from V and 5 bases from J, leaving 13 bases between. Germline CDR1 SGHRS, CDR2 YFSETQ. The CDR3 protein is CASSLPDSKETQYF. The CDR3, as DNA: TGCGCCAGCAGCTTACCCGACAGTAAGGAGACCCAGTACTTC.

Many counts were recorded for this clonotype. The CDR3 spells CSARVGAGNSPLHF. The CDR3, as DNA: TGCAGTGCTAGAGTGGGGGCTGGAAATTCACCCCTCCACTTT. This chain links TRBV20-1 with TRBJ1-6; the D gene is possibly TRBD1 (6 bases). The CDR3 loop spans 14 amino acids. CDR1 is DFQATT and CDR2 is SNEGSKA in the germline V gene (reference sequence). Trimming left V 1 base short and J 7 bases short, with 11 bases between.

This clonotype showed up many times. The chain carries TRBV6-1 and TRBJ1-6, with no clear D. With 3 bases removed from V and 10 bases from J, the gap between germline ends came to 13 bases. Germline CDR1 MNHNS, CDR2 SASEGT. CDR3 length equals 14 residues. The CDR3: CASSEVGVSSPLHF. The DNA of the CDR3 is TGTGCCAGCAGTGAGGTCGGAGTAAGCTCACCCCTCCACTTT.

This clonotype was detected a few times. The gene calls are TRBV10-3 and TRBJ2-1; the D gene could be TRBD1 or TRBD2 (5 bases each). CDR3 length equals 13 residues. V shed 6 bases and J shed 7 bases, with 13 bases lying between them. In germline, CDR1 is ENHRY, CDR2 SYGVKD. DNA of the CDR3: TGTGCCATCAGGGGGGATCCAAATAATGAGCAGTTCTTC. As protein: CAIRGDPNNEQFF.

The chain joins TRBV20-1 to TRBJ2-5; TRBD2 matches 13 bases. Germline-derived CDR1 and CDR2 are DFQATT and SNEGSKA (reference sequence). The CDR3 sequence is 18 residues long. The junction had 10 bases not matched to a gene; V was cut back by 2 bases and J by 1 base. In DNA, the CDR3 is TGCAGTGCTAGATCCCCGACTAGCGGGGGGCAAATCCAAGAGACCCAGTACTTC. It codes for CSARSPTSGGQIQETQYF.

At least ten counts were recorded for this clonotype. The rearrangement links TRBV3-1 to TRBJ2-7; 10 positions agree with TRBD2. This CDR3 has 15 residues. Germline values: CDR1 LGHDT, CDR2 YNNKEL (reference sequence). Trimming took 4 bases from V and 1 from J; bases not matched to a gene: 4. CDR3 sequence: CASSPGTSASYEQYF. The CDR3 nucleotides read TGTGCCAGCAGCCCCGGGACTAGCGCTTCCTACGAGCAGTACTTC.

This clonotype appeared many times. The V gene is TRBV5-1, the J gene TRBJ1-1; TRBD1 might be the D (5 bases). The CDR3 totals 16 residues. CDR1 SGHRS and CDR2 YFSETQ come from the germline V gene. V was trimmed by 0 bases and J by 4 bases, leaving 16 bases between them. The CDR3 nucleotides are TGCGCCAGCAGCTTGGCCATTTGGGGGACGAGCACTGAAGCTTTCTTT. Residues: CASSLAIWGTSTEAFF.

V usage is TRBV30 and J usage is TRBJ1-2; TRBD1 might be the D (5 bases). Trimming left V 4 bases short and J 5 bases short, with 23 bases between. There are 16 residues in the CDR3. Germline-derived CDR1 and CDR2 are GTSNPN and SVGIG (reference sequence). CDR3 protein: CAWNEGDGGSFYGYTF. The DNA of the CDR3 is TGTGCCTGGAACGAAGGGGACGGTGGGAGTTTTTATGGCTACACCTTC.